This T cell receptor beta chain is from a study of T cells after yellow fever vaccination. Across the study: It was SMART-Seq v4 Ultra Low Input that prepared the fractions with low cell numbers.

TCR cDNA was made by 5'RACE template switching, adding a universal primer site and UMIs. TCRdb re-analysed the 5' RACE reads in MiXCR, keeping a single row per CDR3 protein. The sample yields 450,000 to 550,000 distinct CDR3 sequences, just over 20% seen once. Findings and limits, study-wide: Most clones from primary vaccination were detected again post-booster (almost 98% CD4, 88% CD8).

V was pared by 0 bases and J by 5 bases, with 10 bases of the junction left unmatched. CDR1 is SGHDN and CDR2 is FVKESK in the germline V gene. This CDR3 has 17 residues. Note on this clonotype: The target antigen is unknown.

The chain recombines TRBV14 with TRBJ2-3, with 8 bases that match TRBD1. The origin of this receptor is a man younger than 30 who received the YFV17D yellow fever vaccine. Source: PBMCs, taken approximately 22 days after the first yellow fever vaccination. Here the CDR3 DNA reads TGTGCCAGCAGCCAAGATACGGGGTCGACAGGGGTAGATACGCAGTATTTT. Its protein product is CASSQDTGSTGVDTQYF.